This T cell receptor beta chain was captured by sequencing in a study of molecular identifiers for immune sequencing clone quantification. General study findings and limits: Effector cells had over 98% of their molecules in clones above 20 RNA copies, while naive cells had under 1%.

MiXCR, applied by TCRdb to the PCR reads, yields one record per CDR3 protein. The profile shows about 500,000 distinct CDR3 sequences, less than 30% of them singletons. This CDR3 is 15 amino acids long. Germline CDR1 reads SGHDT; CDR2 reads YYEEEE. V lost 0 bases to trimming and J lost 0 bases, with 10 bases between them. There are a few counts of this clonotype. The antigen remains undetermined. V usage is TRBV5-6 and J usage is TRBJ2-7, with TRBD2 as a possible D gene (5 bases). Material for sequencing was naive CD8+ T cells from blood, with Jurkat cell RNA spiked in. Subset of the sample: FACS-sorted CD8+CD4-CCR7+CD45RA+ naive T cells. The clonotype originates from a human donor in good health. Some libraries in this study had Jurkat cell RNA spiked in. The CDR3, as DNA: TGTGCCAGCAGCTTGGGACTAACACCCTCCTACGAGCAGTACTTC. This translates into CASSLGLTPSYEQYF.